A single T cell receptor (beta chain) is shown here with its context. These data are taken from a study of blood T cell repertoires in COVID-19. Germline CDR1 is KGHDR and CDR2 is SFDVKD. The CDR3 totals 16 residues. With 3 bases clipped from V and 5 bases from J, the junction kept 8 bases outside the gene matches. TCRdb's copy holds only in-frame clones and misses some; the assay was immunoSEQ multiplex PCR. The repertoire holds over 200,000 clones, with roughly 86% as singletons. The sequence derives from a middle-aged woman with acute or convalescent COVID-19. Sequenced input: peripheral blood. The chain is built from TRBV24-1 and TRBJ2-1; 8 positions agree with TRBD1. The chain's CDR3 is CATSDPWTGTDNEQFF. The CDR3, as DNA: TGTGCCACCAGTGATCCCTGGACAGGGACTGACAATGAGCAGTTCTTC.